One T cell receptor (beta chain) is described in this entry. Its antigen is undetermined. The CDR3 is made up of 12 amino acids. Germline V gene sequence: CDR1 SNHLY, CDR2 FYNNEI. The V end lost 4 bases, the J end lost 2 bases, and 5 bases lay between the germline ends. The data stem from a study of CD4+ T cells in melanoma. Notes on the study in general: Reportedly, melanoma neoantigen-specific CD4+ T cells showed varied differentiation states. A reported correlation linked neoantigen-specific CD4+ T cells to CD8+, macrophage and B cell function.

The repertoire was sequenced with immunoSEQ multiplex PCR; TCRdb's copy has only in-frame clones and lacks some. The sample consists of around 15,000 clones, roughly 83% of them appearing once. V gene TRBV2 combines with J gene TRBJ1-2; no reliable D call. The receptor comes from a human donor with melanoma. Sequenced input: cells from a culture (not recorded whether cultured in vitro). As DNA, the CDR3 is TGTGCCAGCAGTGTCCAGAACTATGGCTACACCTTC. Translation: CASSVQNYGYTF.